The rows below give T cell receptor beta chains drawn from one sample of a study of T cell changes during pregnancy in multiple sclerosis. Assay: immunoSEQ multiplex PCR; the TCRdb copy retains only in-frame clones and omits some. The table records about 68,000 clones, 75% to 95% of them present only once. The source material was peripheral blood, sampled in the first trimester of pregnancy. The receptors originated from a female donor with multiple sclerosis, enrolled in a pregnancy study. CDR3s include the opening cysteine and the closing phenylalanine or tryptophan. Fields, in order: V gene, clone size, D gene, J gene, CDR3 protein, CDR3 DNA. A D gene is named only where the DNA matches it firmly. Clone size is stated in some rows and not others, as once, few, many or a class when expanded.

>TRBV29-1|-|-|TRBJ1-4
CSVGGGEKLFF
TGCAGCGTTGGGGGAGGTGAAAAACTGTTTTTT
>TRBV30|-|-|TRBJ2-7
CAWSDIGEAEQYF
TGTGCCTGGAGTGATATTGGCGAGGCCGAGCAGTACTTC
>TRBV6-1|-|-|TRBJ1-2
CASSEAPGRGYGYTF
TGTGCCAGCAGTGAAGCTCCAGGGAGGGGGTATGGCTACACCTTC
>TRBV6-5|few|-|TRBJ1-5
CASSYTQGNQPQHF
TGTGCCAGCAGTTATACCCAGGGGAATCAGCCCCAGCATTTT
>TRBV27|-|TRBD1|TRBJ2-7
CASSLTGDEQYF
TGTGCCAGCAGTTTGACAGGGGACGAGCAGTACTTC
>TRBV2|-|-|TRBJ1-5
CASSLWENQPQHF
TGTGCCAGCAGTCTGTGGGAGAATCAGCCCCAGCATTTT
>TRBV30|-|TRBD2|TRBJ2-1
CARSPGGLNEQFF
TGTGCCCGCTCCCCGGGAGGTCTGAATGAGCAGTTCTTC
>TRBV6-1|-|-|TRBJ1-5
CASSSSTVSNQPQHF
TGTGCCAGCAGCTCTTCGACAGTTAGCAATCAGCCCCAGCATTTT
>TRBV7-6|-|TRBD1|TRBJ2-6
CASSLYTQGAGANVLTF
TGTGCCAGCAGCTTATACACCCAGGGGGCCGGGGCCAACGTCCTGACTTTC
>TRBV30|-|-|TRBJ2-5
CAWSVRAGETQYF
TGTGCCTGGAGTGTACGCGCGGGGGAGACCCAGTACTTC
>TRBV30|-|-|TRBJ2-1
CAWSSFNEQFF
TGTGCCTGGAGCTCCTTCAATGAGCAGTTCTTC
>TRBV19|-|TRBD2|TRBJ2-3
CASSIALAETDTQYF
TGTGCCAGTAGTATTGCACTAGCGGAAACAGATACGCAGTATTTT
>TRBV28|-|-|TRBJ1-2
CASSSRQAYGYTF
TGTGCCAGCAGTTCCAGACAGGCCTATGGCTACACCTTC
>TRBV27|-|TRBD2|TRBJ2-2
CASREAGYETGELFF
TGTGCCAGCAGGGAAGCGGGGTACGAGACCGGGGAGCTGTTTTTT
>TRBV11-2|-|-|TRBJ1-6
CASSSGGGWVDNSPLHF
TGTGCCAGCAGCTCCGGCGGGGGGTGGGTAGACAATTCACCCCTCCACTTT
>TRBV11-2|-|-|TRBJ1-1
CASSLAGLATEAFF
TGTGCCAGCAGCTTAGCAGGGCTGGCAACTGAAGCTTTCTTT
>TRBV27|-|-|TRBJ2-5
CASSLTRQVQETQYF
TGTGCCAGCAGTTTGACCAGACAGGTCCAAGAGACCCAGTACTTC
>TRBV11-2|-|TRBD2|TRBJ2-1
CASSFRTSGSNEQFF
TGTGCCAGCAGCTTTAGGACTAGCGGGAGTAATGAGCAGTTCTTC
>TRBV9|-|-|TRBJ2-2
CASSPRRDTNTGELFF
TGTGCCAGCAGCCCTAGACGGGACACCAACACCGGGGAGCTGTTTTTT
>TRBV18|-|TRBD1|TRBJ2-7
CASSSTTGGYEQYF
TGTGCCAGCTCATCTACGACAGGGGGCTACGAGCAGTACTTC
>TRBV18|-|-|TRBJ2-5
CASSPPGAGIRQETQYF
TGTGCCAGCTCACCACCAGGGGCGGGAATCAGGCAAGAGACCCAGTACTTC
>TRBV27|-|TRBD2|TRBJ2-3
CASKDGSRLAGEWSTDTQYF
TGTGCCAGCAAGGATGGGAGTAGACTAGCGGGAGAGTGGAGCACAGATACGCAGTATTTT
>TRBV10-3|-|TRBD1|TRBJ1-1
CAISTYDRGNTEAFF
TGTGCCATCAGTACCTACGACAGGGGTAACACTGAAGCTTTCTTT
>TRBV12-5|-|TRBD1|TRBJ2-2
CASAPDRGGTGELFF
TGTGCTAGTGCCCCTGACAGGGGAGGAACCGGGGAGCTGTTTTTT
>TRBV10-3|once|-|TRBJ2-1
CAISEQRRQSNEQFF
TGTGCCATCAGTGAGCAGCGGCGCCAGAGCAATGAGCAGTTCTTC
>TRBV6-5|once|-|TRBJ1-2
CASSYSKQGWYGYTF
TGTGCCAGCAGTTACTCGAAACAGGGATGGTATGGCTACACCTTC
>TRBV30|-|TRBD1|TRBJ1-6
CACTAGQGSGSPLHF
TGTGCCTGCACCGCCGGACAGGGTTCGGGATCACCCCTCCACTTT
>TRBV5-1|-|TRBD1|TRBJ2-6
CASSAPTSGTGPSSGANVLTF
TGCGCCAGCAGCGCGCCTACCTCCGGGACAGGCCCTTCGTCTGGGGCCAACGTCCTGACTTTC